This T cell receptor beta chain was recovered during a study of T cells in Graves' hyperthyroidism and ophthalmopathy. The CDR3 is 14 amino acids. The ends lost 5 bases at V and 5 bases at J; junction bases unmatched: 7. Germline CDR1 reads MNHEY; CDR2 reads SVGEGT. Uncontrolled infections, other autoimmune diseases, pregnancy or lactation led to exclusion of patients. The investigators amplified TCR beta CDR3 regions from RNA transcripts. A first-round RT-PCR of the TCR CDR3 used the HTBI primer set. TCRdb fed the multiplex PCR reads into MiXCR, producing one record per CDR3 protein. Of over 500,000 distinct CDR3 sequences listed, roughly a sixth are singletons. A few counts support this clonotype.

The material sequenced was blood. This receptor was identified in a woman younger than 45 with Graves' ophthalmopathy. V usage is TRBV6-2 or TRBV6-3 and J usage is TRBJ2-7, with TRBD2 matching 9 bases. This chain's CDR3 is CASSSSGSNDEQYF. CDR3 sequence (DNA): TGTGCCAGCAGTAGTAGCGGGAGCAACGACGAGCAGTACTTC.